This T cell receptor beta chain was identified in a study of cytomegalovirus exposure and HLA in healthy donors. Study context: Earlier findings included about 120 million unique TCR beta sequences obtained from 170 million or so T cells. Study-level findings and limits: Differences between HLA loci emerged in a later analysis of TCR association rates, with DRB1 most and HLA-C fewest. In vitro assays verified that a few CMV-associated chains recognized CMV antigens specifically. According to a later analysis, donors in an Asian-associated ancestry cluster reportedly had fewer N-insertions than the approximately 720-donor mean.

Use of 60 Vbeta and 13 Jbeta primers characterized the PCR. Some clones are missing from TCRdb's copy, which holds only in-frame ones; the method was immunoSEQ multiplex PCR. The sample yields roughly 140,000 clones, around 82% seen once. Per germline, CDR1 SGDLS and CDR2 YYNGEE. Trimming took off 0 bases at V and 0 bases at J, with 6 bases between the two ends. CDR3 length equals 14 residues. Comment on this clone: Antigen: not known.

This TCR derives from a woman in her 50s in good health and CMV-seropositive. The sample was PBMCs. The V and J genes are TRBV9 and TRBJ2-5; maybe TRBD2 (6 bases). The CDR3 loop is CASSVAGDQETQYF. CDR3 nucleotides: TGTGCCAGCAGCGTAGCGGGGGACCAAGAGACCCAGTACTTC.